This T cell receptor beta chain stems from a study of cytomegalovirus exposure and HLA in healthy donors. Study outcomes and limitations: Using the classifier, cytomegalovirus status was reportedly diagnosed with high specificity and sensitivity. Associated with cytomegalovirus, according to the listing, were 150 to 200 TCR beta chains.

This clone has just a few counts. Its specificity is not known. Germline V lookup: CDR1 MNHNS, CDR2 SASEGT. The V and J ends lost 7 bases and 3 bases respectively, with 4 bases between them. The CDR3 has 10 residues. Repertoires were generated with immunoSEQ multiplex PCR, while TCRdb's copy carries only in-frame clones and drops some. The sample consists of approximately 300,000 clones, approximately 90% of them appearing once. The gene calls are TRBV6-1 and TRBJ2-7; D gene ambiguous. The source is a woman aged 25 to 39 in good health and CMV-seropositive. The sample taken for sequencing was PBMCs. The CDR3 bases are TGTGCCAGCAACCACTACGAGCAGTACTTC. This gives the protein CASNHYEQYF.